These T cell receptor beta chains were read from a single sample in a study of post-analysis software for immune sequencing data. TCRdb recomputed calls from the PCR reads with MiXCR, one row per CDR3 protein. The sample has some 240,000 distinct CDR3 sequences, about 40% seen once; the top ten hold approximately 4.6%. The sequenced sample was blood. Receptors originate from a girl under 18 with multiple sclerosis. CDR3s include the opening cysteine and the closing phenylalanine or tryptophan. A D gene is named only where the DNA matches it firmly. Clone size is not always given. Where it is, it says once, few, many or a class for expanded clones.

cdr3_aa: CASSPVIGGDYGYTF
cdr3_nt: TGTGCCAGCAGCCCAGTGATCGGGGGGGACTATGGCTACACCTTC
v_call: TRBV4-2
clone_size: many
j_call: TRBJ1-2
d_call: NA

cdr3_aa: CAISESGGLYEQYF
cdr3_nt: TGTGCCATCAGTGAGTCCGGCGGTCTCTACGAGCAGTACTTC
v_call: TRBV10-3
clone_size: many
j_call: TRBJ2-7
d_call: NA

cdr3_aa: CSARESSGSSYNEQFF
cdr3_nt: TGCAGTGCTAGAGAGTCTAGCGGGAGCTCCTACAATGAGCAGTTCTTC
v_call: TRBV20-1
clone_size: many
j_call: TRBJ2-1
d_call: TRBD2

cdr3_aa: CASSGTGVNQPQHF
cdr3_nt: TGTGCCAGCAGTGGGACAGGGGTCAATCAGCCCCAGCATTTT
v_call: TRBV25-1
clone_size: many
j_call: TRBJ1-5
d_call: TRBD1

cdr3_aa: CASSLLGRGAYNEQFF
cdr3_nt: TGCGCCAGCAGCTTGCTTGGGCGGGGCGCCTACAATGAGCAGTTCTTC
v_call: TRBV5-1
clone_size: NA
j_call: TRBJ2-1
d_call: NA

cdr3_aa: CASSQPGQNTGELFF
cdr3_nt: TGCGCCAGCAGCCAACCGGGACAGAACACCGGGGAGCTGTTTTTT
v_call: TRBV4-1
clone_size: NA
j_call: TRBJ2-2
d_call: NA

cdr3_aa: CASTIGPLNQPQHF
cdr3_nt: TGTGCCAGCACCATTGGACCCCTTAATCAGCCCCAGCATTTT
v_call: TRBV5-6
clone_size: many
j_call: TRBJ1-5
d_call: NA

cdr3_aa: CSASATSGRGYEQFF
cdr3_nt: TGCAGTGCTAGCGCGACTAGCGGGAGAGGATATGAGCAGTTCTTC
v_call: TRBV20-1
clone_size: NA
j_call: TRBJ2-1
d_call: TRBD2

cdr3_aa: CASSEAGGVGANVLTF
cdr3_nt: TGTGCCAGCAGTGAAGCGGGAGGGGTTGGGGCCAACGTCCTGACTTTC
v_call: TRBV2
clone_size: many
j_call: TRBJ2-6
d_call: TRBD2

cdr3_aa: CASSYWDANTGELFF
cdr3_nt: TGTGCCAGCAGTTACTGGGACGCTAACACCGGGGAGCTGTTTTTT
v_call: TRBV6-5
clone_size: few
j_call: TRBJ2-2
d_call: NA